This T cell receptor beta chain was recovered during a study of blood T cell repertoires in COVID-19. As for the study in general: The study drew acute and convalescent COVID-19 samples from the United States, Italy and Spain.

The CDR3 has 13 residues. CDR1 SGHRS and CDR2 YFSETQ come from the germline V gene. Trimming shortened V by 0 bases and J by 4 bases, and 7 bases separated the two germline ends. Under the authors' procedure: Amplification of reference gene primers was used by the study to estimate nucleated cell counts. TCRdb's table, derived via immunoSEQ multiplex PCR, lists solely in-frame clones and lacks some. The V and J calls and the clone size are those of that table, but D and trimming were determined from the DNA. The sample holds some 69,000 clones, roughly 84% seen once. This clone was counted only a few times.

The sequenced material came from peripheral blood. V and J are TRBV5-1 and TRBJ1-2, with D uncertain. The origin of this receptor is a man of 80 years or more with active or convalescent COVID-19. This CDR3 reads CASSLAQSYGYTF. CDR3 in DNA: TGCGCCAGCAGCTTGGCACAGAGCTATGGCTACACCTTC.